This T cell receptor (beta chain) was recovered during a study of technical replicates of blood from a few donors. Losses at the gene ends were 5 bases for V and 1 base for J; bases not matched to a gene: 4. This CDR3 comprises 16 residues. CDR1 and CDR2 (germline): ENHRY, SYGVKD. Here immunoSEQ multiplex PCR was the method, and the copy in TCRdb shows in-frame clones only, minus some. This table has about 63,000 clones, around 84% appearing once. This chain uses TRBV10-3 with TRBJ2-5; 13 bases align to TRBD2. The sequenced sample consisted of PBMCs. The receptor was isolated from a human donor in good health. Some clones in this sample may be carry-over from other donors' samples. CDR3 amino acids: CAISSGLAGVQETQYF. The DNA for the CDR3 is TGTGCCATCAGTTCCGGACTAGCGGGGGTCCAAGAGACCCAGTACTTC.